The T cell receptor (beta chain) described here comes from a study of Graves' ophthalmopathy and Graves' hyperthyroidism. The table lists this clonotype with many counts. This CDR3 has 11 residues. V was cut by 3 bases and J by 2 bases, with 5 bases left in between. The V gene's germline CDR1 is SQVTM and CDR2 ANQGSEA. Amplification of the TCR beta CDR3 regions used RNA transcripts (as template). HTBI primers were employed in first-round RT-PCR, then a second-round multiplex PCR followed. One entry per CDR3 protein, called by TCRdb with MiXCR from the multiplex PCR reads. The sample shows under 250,000 distinct CDR3 sequences, roughly 21% of them seen only once.

The TCR comes from a woman in her forties or fifties with Graves' ophthalmopathy. Material: peripheral blood. The genes are TRBV29-1 and TRBJ2-7, with no clear D. The CDR3 loop is CSVEVTYEQYF. CDR3 nucleotide sequence: TGCAGCGTTGAGGTCACCTACGAGCAGTACTTC.